This T cell receptor beta chain is from a study of vaccination and CD4 T cells after COVID-19. Study conclusions and caveats: The appearance of a median about 88% of reactive clones in convalescent patients occurred only post-vaccination.

Details on this clonotype: No antigen is known for it.

As to treatment: approximately nine-day PBMC culture with coronavirus spike peptide pools or control peptides (ViraFEST assay). Following expansion of antigen-specific T cells with peptide pools, ViraFEST then sequenced TCRs. A few million PBMCs were grown per well alongside 8.5 to 10 IU/ml IL-2 and 9.5 to 10 ug/ml peptide pools. Cultured CD4+ T-cell DNA underwent Oncomine TCR Beta short-read sequencing. Using its own MiXCR run on the PCR reads, TCRdb lists one record per CDR3 protein. The data hold some 12,000 distinct CDR3 sequences, with approximately 20% observed a single time. The junction had 5 bases not matched to a gene; V was cut back by 6 bases and J by 7 bases. This CDR3 spans 14 amino acids. The V gene's germline CDR1 is MDHEN and CDR2 SYDVKM.

V gene TRBV28 combines with J gene TRBJ1-6; 8 bases fit TRBD1. The clonotype originates from a human donor who had recovered from COVID-19. Specimen: CD4+ T cells from blood, cultured in vitro, collected after SARS-CoV-2 vaccination. CDR3: CASSPGGNNSPLHF. The CDR3 DNA sequence: TGTGCCAGCAGCCCAGGGGGCAACAATTCACCCCTCCACTTT.